This T cell receptor beta chain was sequenced during a study of blood T cell repertoires in COVID-19. Study at large: Sites across the United States, Italy and Spain contributed samples from acute and convalescent COVID-19. Nucleic acid was either cDNA or gDNA, and it came from T cells, B-cell-depleted T cells, or PBMCs.

The CDR3 has 17 residues. With V trimmed by 5 bases and J by 2 bases, 12 bases remained unmatched. Germline loops: CDR1 SEHNR, CDR2 FQNEAQ (reference sequence). Assay: immunoSEQ multiplex PCR; the TCRdb copy retains only in-frame clones and omits some. The table has about 190,000 clones, approximately 90% seen once. The rearrangement links TRBV7-9 to TRBJ2-1; 7 bases are shared with TRBD2. Sequencing was carried out using peripheral blood. This receptor was taken from a middle-aged man with active or convalescent COVID-19. The CDR3 nucleotides are TGTGCCAGCAGCAACCGGCGGGCTAGCGGCACCTACAATGAGCAGTTCTTC. Translation: CASSNRRASGTYNEQFF.